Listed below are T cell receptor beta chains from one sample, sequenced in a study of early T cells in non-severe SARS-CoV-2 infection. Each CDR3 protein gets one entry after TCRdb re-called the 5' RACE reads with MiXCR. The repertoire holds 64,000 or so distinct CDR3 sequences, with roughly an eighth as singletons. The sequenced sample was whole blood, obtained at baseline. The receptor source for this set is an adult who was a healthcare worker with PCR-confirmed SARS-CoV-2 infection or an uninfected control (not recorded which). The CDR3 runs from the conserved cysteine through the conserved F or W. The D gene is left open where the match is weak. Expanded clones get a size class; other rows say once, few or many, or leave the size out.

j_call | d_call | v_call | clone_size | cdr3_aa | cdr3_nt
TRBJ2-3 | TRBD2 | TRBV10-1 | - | CASSELAGGNTQYF | TGCGCCAGCAGTGAACTAGCGGGAGGGAATACGCAGTATTTT
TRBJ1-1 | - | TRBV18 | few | CASSQGQRNTEAFF | TGTGCCAGCTCACAAGGACAGAGGAACACTGAAGCTTTCTTT
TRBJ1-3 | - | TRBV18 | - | CASSQDGYSGNTIYF | TGTGCCAGCTCACAGGACGGGTACTCTGGAAACACCATATATTTT
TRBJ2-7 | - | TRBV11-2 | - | CASSLVGEFFYEQYF | TGTGCCAGCAGCTTAGTGGGAGAATTTTTCTACGAGCAGTACTTC
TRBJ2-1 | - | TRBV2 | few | CASSGGPGSYNEQFF | TGTGCCAGCAGTGGGGGGCCGGGGTCCTACAATGAGCAGTTCTTC
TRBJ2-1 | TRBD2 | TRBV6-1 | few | CASRRGLAGESHEQFF | TGTGCCAGCAGACGAGGGCTAGCGGGAGAATCCCATGAGCAGTTCTTC
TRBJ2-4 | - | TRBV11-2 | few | CASSPPLGGLAKNIQYF | TGTGCCAGCAGCCCCCCGTTGGGCGGGTTAGCCAAAAACATTCAGTACTTC
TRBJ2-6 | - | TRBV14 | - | CASSLIVGVSGANVLTF | TGTGCCAGCAGCCTTATCGTAGGGGTTTCTGGGGCCAACGTCCTGACTTTC
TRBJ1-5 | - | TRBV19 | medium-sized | CASSISENQPQHF | TGTGCCAGTAGTATTTCCGAGAATCAGCCCCAGCATTTT
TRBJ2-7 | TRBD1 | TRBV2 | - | CASKNLQGKHYEQYF | TGTGCCAGCAAGAACTTACAGGGGAAACACTACGAGCAGTACTTC
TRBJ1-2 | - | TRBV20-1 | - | CSARVVTADYGYTF | TGCAGTGCTAGAGTGGTAACGGCAGACTATGGCTACACCTTC
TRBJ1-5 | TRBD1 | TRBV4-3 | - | CASSQVLGQGGQPQHF | TGCGCCAGCAGCCAAGTTTTAGGACAGGGGGGCCAGCCCCAGCATTTT
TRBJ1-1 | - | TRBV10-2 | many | CASSEGIWMNTEAFF | TGCGCCAGCAGTGAAGGGATATGGATGAACACTGAAGCTTTCTTT
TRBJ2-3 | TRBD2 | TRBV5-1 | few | CASSPAGEGDTQYF | TGCGCCAGCAGCCCGGCGGGAGAGGGAGATACGCAGTATTTT
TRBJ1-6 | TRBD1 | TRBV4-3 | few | CASSQDHQGGSNSPLHF | TGCGCCAGCAGCCAAGATCACCAGGGGGGCTCGAATTCACCCCTCCACTTT
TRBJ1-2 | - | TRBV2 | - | CASSGTDYGYTF | TGTGCCAGCAGCGGGACGGATTATGGCTACACCTTC
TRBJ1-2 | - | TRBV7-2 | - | CASSLGVPTYYGYTF | TGTGCCAGCAGTCTGGGGGTACCGACGTACTATGGCTACACCTTC
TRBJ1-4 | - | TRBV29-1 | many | CSVERLASGTNEKLFF | TGCAGCGTTGAACGCCTGGCGTCGGGGACAAATGAAAAACTGTTTTTT
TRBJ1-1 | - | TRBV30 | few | CACLRVNTEAFF | TGTGCCTGCCTCAGGGTGAACACTGAAGCTTTCTTT
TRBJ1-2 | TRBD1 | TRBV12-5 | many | CASGLDRGLRGYTF | TGTGCTAGTGGTTTGGACAGGGGACTACGTGGCTACACCTTC
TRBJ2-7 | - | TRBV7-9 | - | CASSLAIQGPYEQYF | TGTGCCAGCAGCTTAGCGATTCAGGGGCCCTACGAGCAGTACTTC
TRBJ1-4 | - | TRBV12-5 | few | CASGTQTLGPTNEKLFF | TGTGCTAGTGGTACGCAAACCCTAGGGCCCACTAATGAAAAACTGTTTTTT
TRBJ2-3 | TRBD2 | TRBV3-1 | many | CASSQEGSGLAGRSSTDTQYF | TGTGCCAGCAGCCAAGAAGGGAGCGGACTAGCGGGACGTTCGAGCACAGATACGCAGTATTTT
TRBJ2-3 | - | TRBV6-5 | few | CASSALRADTTDTQYF | TGTGCCAGCAGTGCCTTACGGGCCGATACCACAGATACGCAGTATTTT
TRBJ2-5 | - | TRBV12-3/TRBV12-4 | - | CASSQWGSETQYF | TGTGCCAGCAGTCAGTGGGGGTCGGAGACCCAGTACTTC
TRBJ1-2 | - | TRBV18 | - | CASSPRPQGWYGYTF | TGTGCCAGCTCACCGAGACCACAGGGCTGGTATGGCTACACCTTC
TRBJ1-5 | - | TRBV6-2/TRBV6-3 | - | CASSSIGARKNRPQHF | TGTGCCAGCAGCTCCATCGGTGCCAGAAAGAATCGGCCCCAGCATTTT
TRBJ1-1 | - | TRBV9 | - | CASSGGRVTEAFF | TGTGCCAGCTCCGGGGGCAGGGTCACTGAAGCTTTCTTT
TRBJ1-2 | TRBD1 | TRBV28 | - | CASSSPGTGDYGYTF | TGTGCCAGCAGTTCCCCCGGGACAGGGGACTATGGCTACACCTTC
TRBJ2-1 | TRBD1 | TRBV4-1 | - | CASSQLSGTGNHEQFF | TGCGCCAGCAGCCAGTTATCCGGGACAGGGAATCATGAGCAGTTCTTC
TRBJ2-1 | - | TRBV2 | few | CASSEGGLYNEQFF | TGTGCCAGCAGCGAAGGGGGATTGTACAATGAGCAGTTCTTC
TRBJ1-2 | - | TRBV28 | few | CASTPPGTANYGYTF | TGTGCCAGCACCCCCCCAGGGACGGCTAACTATGGCTACACCTTC
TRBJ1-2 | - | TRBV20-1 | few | CSARPTSNYGYTF | TGCAGTGCTAGACCCACTTCTAACTATGGCTACACCTTC
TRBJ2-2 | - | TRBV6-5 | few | CASSYSATPTGELFF | TGTGCCAGCAGTTACTCCGCTACCCCCACCGGGGAGCTGTTTTTT
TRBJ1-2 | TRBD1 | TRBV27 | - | CASSVQGLGNHGYTF | TGTGCCAGCAGTGTACAGGGGCTTGGGAACCATGGCTACACCTTC
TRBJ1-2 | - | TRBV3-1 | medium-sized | CASSQDIATRSFF | TGTGCCAGCAGCCAAGATATCGCGACTAGGAGTTTCTTC
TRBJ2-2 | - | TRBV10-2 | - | CASSDGGNTGELFF | TGCGCCAGCAGTGACGGGGGAAACACCGGGGAGCTGTTTTTT
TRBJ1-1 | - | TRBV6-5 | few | CASSLDRYTEAFF | TGTGCCAGCAGTTTAGACAGATACACTGAAGCTTTCTTT
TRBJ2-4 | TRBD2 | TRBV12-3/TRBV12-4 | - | CASSLRGAGVRNIQYF | TGTGCCAGCAGTTTAAGGGGAGCGGGAGTACGGAACATTCAGTACTTC
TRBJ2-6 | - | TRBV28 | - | CASSFRGSGANVLTF | TGTGCCAGCAGTTTTCGTGGGTCCGGGGCCAACGTCCTGACTTTC
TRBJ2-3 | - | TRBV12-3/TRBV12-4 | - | CASSLGLPTDTQYF | TGTGCCAGCAGTTTAGGACTGCCCACAGATACGCAGTATTTT
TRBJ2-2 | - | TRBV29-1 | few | CSVEDVRGTTGELFF | TGCAGCGTTGAAGATGTGAGGGGGACCACCGGGGAGCTGTTTTTT
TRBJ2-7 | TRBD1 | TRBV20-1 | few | CSATGTDSYEQYF | TGCAGTGCTACCGGGACAGACTCCTACGAGCAGTACTTC
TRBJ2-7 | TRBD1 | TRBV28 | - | CARDRGYYYEQYF | TGTGCCAGAGACAGGGGGTATTACTACGAGCAGTACTTC
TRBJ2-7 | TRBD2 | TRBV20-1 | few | CSARNRAGGIHEQYF | TGCAGTGCCAGAAATCGCGCGGGAGGCATCCACGAGCAGTACTTC
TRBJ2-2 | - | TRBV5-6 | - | CASTPTSNGELFF | TGTGCCAGCACGCCTACTAGTAACGGGGAGCTGTTTTTT
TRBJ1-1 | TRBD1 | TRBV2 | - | CASRRQGKNTEAFF | TGTGCCAGCAGAAGACAGGGGAAGAACACTGAAGCTTTCTTT
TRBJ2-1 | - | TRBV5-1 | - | CASSQVNEQFF | TGCGCCAGCAGCCAGGTCAATGAGCAGTTCTTC
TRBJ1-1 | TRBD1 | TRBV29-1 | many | CSGRQGNTEAFF | TGCAGCGGCAGACAGGGGAATACTGAAGCTTTCTTT
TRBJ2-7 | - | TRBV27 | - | CASGNPPPGAEQYF | TGTGCCAGCGGCAACCCCCCCCCGGGAGCCGAGCAGTACTTC
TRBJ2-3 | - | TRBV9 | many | CASSLSGSTDTQYF | TGTGCCAGCAGCTTAAGCGGGAGCACAGATACGCAGTATTTT
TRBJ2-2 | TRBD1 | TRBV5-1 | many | CASSHRTGNTGELFF | TGCGCCAGCAGCCACCGGACAGGGAACACCGGGGAGCTGTTTTTT
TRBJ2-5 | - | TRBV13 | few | CASSLGRRLETQYF | TGTGCCAGCAGCTTAGGACGGAGGCTGGAGACCCAGTACTTC